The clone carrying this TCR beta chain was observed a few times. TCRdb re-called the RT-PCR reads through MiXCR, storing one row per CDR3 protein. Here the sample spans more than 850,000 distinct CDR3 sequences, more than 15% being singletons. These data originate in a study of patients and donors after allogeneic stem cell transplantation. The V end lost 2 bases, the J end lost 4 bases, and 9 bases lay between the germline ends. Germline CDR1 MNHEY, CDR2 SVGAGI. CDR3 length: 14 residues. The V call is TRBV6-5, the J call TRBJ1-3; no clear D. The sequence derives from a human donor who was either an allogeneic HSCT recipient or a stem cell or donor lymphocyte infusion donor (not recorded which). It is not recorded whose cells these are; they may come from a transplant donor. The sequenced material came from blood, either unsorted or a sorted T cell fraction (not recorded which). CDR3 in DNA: TGTGCCAGCAGTTACGGCAAGGACGGAAACACCATATATTTT. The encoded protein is CASSYGKDGNTIYF.